This is a list of T cell receptor beta chains from one sample in a study of Ad26.COV2.S vaccination and SARS-CoV-2 variants. Assay: immunoSEQ multiplex PCR; the TCRdb copy retains only in-frame clones and omits some. Here the sample spans approximately 400,000 clones, about 91% being singletons. The sequenced sample was peripheral blood, obtained after recovery from COVID-19. These TCRs come from a human donor who had recovered from COVID-19. Each CDR3 is given with its conserved first and last residue. The D gene is left open where the match is weak. Clone size is stated in some rows and not others, as once, few, many or a class when expanded.

CDR3 protein: CASSYSRTANTEAFF; CDR3 DNA: TGTGCCAGCAGTTACTCCCGGACGGCTAACACTGAAGCTTTCTTT; J gene: TRBJ1-1; clone size: -; V gene: TRBV6-5; D gene: -
CDR3 protein: CASSPSGGLDTQYF; CDR3 DNA: TGTGCCAGCAGTCCTAGCGGGGGGCTGGATACGCAGTATTTT; J gene: TRBJ2-3; clone size: -; V gene: TRBV7-3; D gene: TRBD2
CDR3 protein: CASGGPMNTEAFF; CDR3 DNA: TGTGCCAGCGGCGGTCCCATGAACACTGAAGCTTTCTTT; J gene: TRBJ1-1; clone size: -; V gene: TRBV6-5; D gene: -
CDR3 protein: CASSYSSFGSTDTQYF; CDR3 DNA: TGTGCCAGCAGTTACTCGAGTTTCGGAAGCACAGATACGCAGTATTTT; J gene: TRBJ2-3; clone size: -; V gene: TRBV6-5; D gene: -
CDR3 protein: CASSKGGQGENTIYF; CDR3 DNA: TGTGCCAGCAGCAAAGGGGGGCAAGGGGAGAACACCATATATTTT; J gene: TRBJ1-3; clone size: -; V gene: TRBV21-1; D gene: -
CDR3 protein: CASSLGQGGTGELFF; CDR3 DNA: TGCGCCAGCAGCTTGGGACAGGGAGGGACCGGGGAGCTGTTTTTT; J gene: TRBJ2-2; clone size: once; V gene: TRBV5-1; D gene: -
CDR3 protein: CASSFPQETQYF; CDR3 DNA: TGTGCCAGCAGTTTTCCCCAAGAGACCCAGTACTTC; J gene: TRBJ2-5; clone size: -; V gene: TRBV12-3/TRBV12-4; D gene: -
CDR3 protein: CASSFKGRKLFF; CDR3 DNA: TGCGCCAGCAGCTTCAAGGGTCGAAAACTGTTTTTT; J gene: TRBJ1-4; clone size: -; V gene: TRBV5-1; D gene: -
CDR3 protein: CASSLEGRLTDTQYF; CDR3 DNA: TGCGCCAGCAGCTTGGAGGGTAGACTCACAGATACGCAGTATTTT; J gene: TRBJ2-3; clone size: -; V gene: TRBV5-1; D gene: -
CDR3 protein: CAISDRELTGELFF; CDR3 DNA: TGTGCCATCAGTGATCGGGAGCTCACCGGGGAGCTGTTTTTT; J gene: TRBJ2-2; clone size: -; V gene: TRBV10-3; D gene: -
CDR3 protein: CAISEWGEQYF; CDR3 DNA: TGTGCCATCAGTGAATGGGGCGAGCAGTACTTC; J gene: TRBJ2-7; clone size: -; V gene: TRBV10-3; D gene: -
CDR3 protein: CASSLHEGGDYGYTF; CDR3 DNA: TGCGCCAGCAGCCTGCATGAGGGAGGTGACTATGGCTACACCTTC; J gene: TRBJ1-2; clone size: -; V gene: TRBV5-1; D gene: -
CDR3 protein: CASSYEDQGYGYTF; CDR3 DNA: TGTGCCAGCAGTTACGAGGACCAGGGCTATGGCTACACCTTC; J gene: TRBJ1-2; clone size: -; V gene: TRBV6-4; D gene: -
CDR3 protein: CASRPDRRTDTQYF; CDR3 DNA: TGTGCCAGCAGGCCGGACAGACGCACAGATACGCAGTATTTT; J gene: TRBJ2-3; clone size: -; V gene: TRBV2; D gene: -
CDR3 protein: CASSVARTGGSDEQYF; CDR3 DNA: TGTGCCAGCAGCGTAGCTCGGACAGGGGGCTCAGACGAGCAGTACTTC; J gene: TRBJ2-7; clone size: -; V gene: TRBV9; D gene: TRBD1
CDR3 protein: CASSRPGGKNQPQHF; CDR3 DNA: TGTGCCAGCTCACGTCCCGGGGGCAAAAATCAGCCCCAGCATTTT; J gene: TRBJ1-5; clone size: -; V gene: TRBV18; D gene: -
CDR3 protein: CASSQESGGYSPLHF; CDR3 DNA: TGCGCCAGCAGCCAAGAATCCGGCGGGTATTCACCCCTCCACTTT; J gene: TRBJ1-6; clone size: -; V gene: TRBV4-3; D gene: -
CDR3 protein: CASSLGGRDYAGAYGYTF; CDR3 DNA: TGCGCCAGCAGCTTGGGGGGACGAGACTATGCAGGGGCTTATGGCTACACCTTC; J gene: TRBJ1-2; clone size: -; V gene: TRBV5-1; D gene: -
CDR3 protein: CASSQVPGGTDTQYF; CDR3 DNA: TGCGCCAGCAGCCAAGTTCCCGGGGGCACAGATACGCAGTATTTT; J gene: TRBJ2-3; clone size: once; V gene: TRBV4-1; D gene: -
CDR3 protein: CASSPGHITQYF; CDR3 DNA: TGTGCCAGCTCACCGGGACACATTACGCAGTATTTT; J gene: TRBJ2-3; clone size: -; V gene: TRBV18; D gene: -
CDR3 protein: CATSRDLGVEQYF; CDR3 DNA: TGTGCCACCAGCAGAGATCTAGGGGTCGAGCAGTACTTC; J gene: TRBJ2-7; clone size: -; V gene: TRBV15; D gene: -
CDR3 protein: CASSQEWRGDEKLFF; CDR3 DNA: TGCGCCAGCAGCCAAGAATGGAGGGGGGATGAAAAACTGTTTTTT; J gene: TRBJ1-4; clone size: -; V gene: TRBV4-1; D gene: -
CDR3 protein: CASSGASRADTQYF; CDR3 DNA: TGTGCCAGCAGTGGGGCTAGTCGTGCAGATACGCAGTATTTT; J gene: TRBJ2-3; clone size: -; V gene: TRBV2; D gene: -
CDR3 protein: CASSVPRGGQGDFTDTQYF; CDR3 DNA: TGTGCCAGCAGCGTACCTAGGGGTGGACAGGGAGACTTCACAGATACGCAGTATTTT; J gene: TRBJ2-3; clone size: once; V gene: TRBV9; D gene: TRBD1
CDR3 protein: CASSFDGTGSLNTEAFF; CDR3 DNA: TGCGCCAGCAGCTTCGATGGGACAGGGAGTTTGAACACTGAAGCTTTCTTT; J gene: TRBJ1-1; clone size: -; V gene: TRBV5-1; D gene: TRBD1
CDR3 protein: CAISESGGGHYNEQFF; CDR3 DNA: TGTGCCATCAGTGAGTCGGGCGGGGGACACTACAATGAGCAGTTCTTC; J gene: TRBJ2-1; clone size: -; V gene: TRBV10-3; D gene: -
CDR3 protein: CASSLTLAGGLSGQETQYF; CDR3 DNA: TGCGCCAGCAGCCTCACACTAGCGGGGGGGCTTTCCGGCCAAGAGACCCAGTACTTC; J gene: TRBJ2-5; clone size: once; V gene: TRBV5-1; D gene: TRBD2
CDR3 protein: CASSLGPSPLYEQYF; CDR3 DNA: TGTGCCAGCAGCTTGGGCCCTTCTCCTCTCTACGAGCAGTACTTC; J gene: TRBJ2-7; clone size: -; V gene: TRBV7-2; D gene: -
CDR3 protein: CSVEVLEKGKQNEKLFF; CDR3 DNA: TGCAGCGTTGAAGTCCTGGAAAAGGGGAAACAAAATGAAAAACTGTTTTTT; J gene: TRBJ1-4; clone size: -; V gene: TRBV29-1; D gene: -
CDR3 protein: CSVEKRGTLYGYTF; CDR3 DNA: TGCAGCGTTGAAAAGAGGGGGACACTATATGGCTACACCTTC; J gene: TRBJ1-2; clone size: -; V gene: TRBV29-1; D gene: -
CDR3 protein: CASSEHTDTQYF; CDR3 DNA: TGCGCCAGCAGCGAACACACAGATACGCAGTATTTT; J gene: TRBJ2-3; clone size: -; V gene: TRBV5-1; D gene: -
CDR3 protein: CASSYGFYKEAFF; CDR3 DNA: TGTGCCAGCAGTTACGGGTTTTATAAAGAAGCTTTCTTT; J gene: TRBJ1-1; clone size: few; V gene: TRBV6-5; D gene: -
CDR3 protein: CASSEWTGKGYEQYF; CDR3 DNA: TGTGCCAGCAGTGAGTGGACAGGGAAGGGCTACGAGCAGTACTTC; J gene: TRBJ2-7; clone size: -; V gene: TRBV2; D gene: TRBD1
CDR3 protein: CASSPRTGSYEQYF; CDR3 DNA: TGTGCCAGCAGTCCTCGGACGGGATCCTACGAGCAGTACTTC; J gene: TRBJ2-7; clone size: -; V gene: TRBV27; D gene: -
CDR3 protein: CASSLWNYEQYF; CDR3 DNA: TGTGCCAGCAGCTTGTGGAATTACGAGCAGTACTTC; J gene: TRBJ2-7; clone size: -; V gene: TRBV5-6; D gene: -
CDR3 protein: CASSLGGGKAGNTIYF; CDR3 DNA: TGTGCCAGCAGCTTAGGAGGCGGGAAGGCCGGAAACACCATATATTTT; J gene: TRBJ1-3; clone size: -; V gene: TRBV7-2; D gene: -
CDR3 protein: CASSVGTVLNTEAFF; CDR3 DNA: TGTGCCAGCAGCGTGGGGACGGTCCTGAACACTGAAGCTTTCTTT; J gene: TRBJ1-1; clone size: -; V gene: TRBV9; D gene: -